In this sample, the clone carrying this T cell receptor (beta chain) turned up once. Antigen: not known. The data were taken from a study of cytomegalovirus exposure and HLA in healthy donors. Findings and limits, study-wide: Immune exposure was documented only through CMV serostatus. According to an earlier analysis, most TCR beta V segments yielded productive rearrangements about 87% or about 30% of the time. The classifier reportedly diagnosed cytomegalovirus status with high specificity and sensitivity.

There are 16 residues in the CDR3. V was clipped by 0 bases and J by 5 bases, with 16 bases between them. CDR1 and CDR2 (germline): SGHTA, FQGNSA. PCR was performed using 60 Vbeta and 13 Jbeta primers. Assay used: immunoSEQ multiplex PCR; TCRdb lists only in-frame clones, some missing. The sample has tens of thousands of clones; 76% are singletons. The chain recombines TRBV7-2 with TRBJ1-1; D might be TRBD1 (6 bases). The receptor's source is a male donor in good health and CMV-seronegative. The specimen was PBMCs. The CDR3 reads CASSLAKAGEGTEAFF. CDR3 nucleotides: TGTGCCAGCAGCTTAGCCAAGGCAGGGGAGGGAACTGAAGCTTTCTTT. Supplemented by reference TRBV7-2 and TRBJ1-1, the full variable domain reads GAGVSQSPSNKVTEKGKDVELRCDPISGHTALYWYRQSLGQGLEFLIYFQGNSAPDKSGLPSDRFSAERTGGSVSTLTIQRTQQEDSAVYLCASSLAKAGEGTEAFFGQGTRLTVV.